The entry below describes one T cell receptor (beta chain). Its antigen is still unknown. The sample is drawn from a study of shared clonotypes between healthy human individuals. In the study overall: Every donor yielded three CD4 naive, three CD4 memory, two CD8 naive and one CD8 memory plate.

In the naive CD8 group, cells lacked CD45RO and were positively selected for CCR7, so terminally differentiated effector memory CD45RA+ cells were left out. Recent acute infections and vaccinations were absent in the healthy HIV-negative adult donors. Germline V gene lookup returns CDR1 MNHEY and CDR2 SMNVEV (reference sequence). Between the trimmed V and J ends, which lost 4 bases and 2 bases, there was a span of 4 bases. This CDR3 region has 12 residues. Notes on the study in general: Non-shared clonotypes had lower generation probabilities than those shared by all four donors. Despite large depth, sorted-subset datasets appeared incompletely sequenced.

Libraries were prepared by immunoSEQ multiplex PCR; TCRdb keeps only in-frame clonotypes and omits some of them. The data show approximately 2,000,000 clones, roughly 93% seen once. The gene calls are TRBV27 and TRBJ2-3; D gene ambiguous. Material for sequencing was naive CD8+ T cells from PBMCs. This receptor was obtained from a man aged 18 to 29 in good health. Some clones in this sample may be carry-over from other donors' samples. Written as DNA, the CDR3 is TGTGCCAGCAGTTCAGTCACAGATACGCAGTATTTT. Protein product: CASSSVTDTQYF.